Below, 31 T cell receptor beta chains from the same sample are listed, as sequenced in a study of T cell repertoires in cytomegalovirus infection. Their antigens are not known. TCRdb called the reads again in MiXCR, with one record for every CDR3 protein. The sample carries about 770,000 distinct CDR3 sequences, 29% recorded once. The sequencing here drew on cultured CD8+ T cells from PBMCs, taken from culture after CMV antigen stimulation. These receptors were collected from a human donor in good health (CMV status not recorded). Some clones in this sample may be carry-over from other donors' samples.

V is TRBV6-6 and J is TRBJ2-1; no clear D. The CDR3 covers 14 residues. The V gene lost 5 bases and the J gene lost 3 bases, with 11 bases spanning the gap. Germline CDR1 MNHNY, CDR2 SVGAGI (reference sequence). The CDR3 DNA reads TGTGCCAGCAGTACCGAACTCCTCTACAATGAGCAGTTCTTC. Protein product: CASSTELLYNEQFF.

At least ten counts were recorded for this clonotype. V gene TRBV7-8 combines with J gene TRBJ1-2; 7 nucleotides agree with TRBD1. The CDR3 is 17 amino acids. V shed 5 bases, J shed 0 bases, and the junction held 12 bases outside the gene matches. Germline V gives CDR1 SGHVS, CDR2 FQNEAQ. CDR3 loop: CASSPPYDRAPNYGYTF. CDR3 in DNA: TGTGCCAGCAGCCCACCCTACGACAGGGCCCCTAACTATGGCTACACCTTC. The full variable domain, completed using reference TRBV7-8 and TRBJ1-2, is GAGVSQSPRYKVAKRGQDVALRCDPISGHVSLFWYQQALGQGPEFLTYFQNEAQLDKSGLPSDRFFAERPEGSVSTLKIQRTQQEDSAVYLCASSPPYDRAPNYGYTFGSGTRLTVV.

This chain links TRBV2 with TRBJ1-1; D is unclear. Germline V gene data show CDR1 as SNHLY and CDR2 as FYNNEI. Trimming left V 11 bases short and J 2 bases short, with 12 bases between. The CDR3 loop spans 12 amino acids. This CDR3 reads CAEPRTNTEAFF. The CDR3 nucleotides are TGTGCCGAGCCGAGAACCAACACTGAAGCTTTCTTT.

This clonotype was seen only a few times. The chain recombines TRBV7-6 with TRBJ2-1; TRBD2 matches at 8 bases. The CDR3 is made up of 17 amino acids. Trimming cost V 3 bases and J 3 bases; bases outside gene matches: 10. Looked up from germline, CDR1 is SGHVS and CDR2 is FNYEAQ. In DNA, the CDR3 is TGTGCCAGCAGCTTCCTTTCGGGCGGGGGGAACTACAATGAGCAGTTCTTC. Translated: CASSFLSGGGNYNEQFF.

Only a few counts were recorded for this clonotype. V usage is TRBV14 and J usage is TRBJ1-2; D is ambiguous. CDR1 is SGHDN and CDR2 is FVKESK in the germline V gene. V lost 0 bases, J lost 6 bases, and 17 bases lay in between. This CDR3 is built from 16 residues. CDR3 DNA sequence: TGTGCCAGCAGCCAAGAAACCCGGCGGAGGGAAGATGGCTACACCTTC. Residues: CASSQETRRREDGYTF. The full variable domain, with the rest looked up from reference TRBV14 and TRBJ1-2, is EAGVTQFPSHSVIEKGQTVTLRCDPISGHDNLYWYRRVMGKEIKFLLHFVKESKQDESGMPNNRFLAERTGGTYSTLKVQPAELEDSGVYFCASSQETRRREDGYTFGSGTRLTVV.

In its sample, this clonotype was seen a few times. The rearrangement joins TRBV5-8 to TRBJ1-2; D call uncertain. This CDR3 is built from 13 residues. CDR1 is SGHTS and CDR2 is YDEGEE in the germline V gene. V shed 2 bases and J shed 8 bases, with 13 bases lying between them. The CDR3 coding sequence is TGTGCCAGCAGCTTTTTTCAGGCCCCAGGCTACACCTTC. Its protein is CASSFFQAPGYTF.

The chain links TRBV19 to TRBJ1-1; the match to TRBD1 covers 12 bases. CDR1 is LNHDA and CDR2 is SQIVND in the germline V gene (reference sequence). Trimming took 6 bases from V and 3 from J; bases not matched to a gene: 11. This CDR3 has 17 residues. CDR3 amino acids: CASRRYRDRGRDTEAFF. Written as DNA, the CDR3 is TGTGCCAGTAGGAGATACCGGGACAGGGGGCGAGACACTGAAGCTTTCTTT.

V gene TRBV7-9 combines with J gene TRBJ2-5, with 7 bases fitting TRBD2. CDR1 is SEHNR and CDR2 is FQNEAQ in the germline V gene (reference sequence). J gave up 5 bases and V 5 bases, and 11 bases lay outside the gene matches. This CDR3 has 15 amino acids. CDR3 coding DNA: TGTGCCAGCAGCCCCCGAGTAGGGCGGGGGGAGACCCAGTACTTC. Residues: CASSPRVGRGETQYF.

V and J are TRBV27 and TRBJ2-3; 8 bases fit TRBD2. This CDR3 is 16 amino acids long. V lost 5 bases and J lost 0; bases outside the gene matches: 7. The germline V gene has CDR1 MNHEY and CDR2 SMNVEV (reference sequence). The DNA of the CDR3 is TGTGCCAGCAGTCTCGGGGGGGCCTTTAGCACAGATACGCAGTATTTT. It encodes CASSLGGAFSTDTQYF.

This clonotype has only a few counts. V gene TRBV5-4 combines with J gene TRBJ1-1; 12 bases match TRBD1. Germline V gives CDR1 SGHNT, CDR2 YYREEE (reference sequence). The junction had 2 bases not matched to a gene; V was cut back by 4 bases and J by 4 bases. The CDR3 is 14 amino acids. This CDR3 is CASSMGQGATEAFF. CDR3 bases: TGTGCCAGCAGCATGGGACAGGGGGCCACTGAAGCTTTCTTT.

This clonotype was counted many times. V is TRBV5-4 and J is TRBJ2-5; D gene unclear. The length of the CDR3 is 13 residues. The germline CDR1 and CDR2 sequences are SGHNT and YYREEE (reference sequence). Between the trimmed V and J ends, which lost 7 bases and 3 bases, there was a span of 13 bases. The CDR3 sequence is CASRSPGEETQYF. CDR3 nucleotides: TGTGCCAGCCGGTCCCCGGGTGAAGAGACCCAGTACTTC.

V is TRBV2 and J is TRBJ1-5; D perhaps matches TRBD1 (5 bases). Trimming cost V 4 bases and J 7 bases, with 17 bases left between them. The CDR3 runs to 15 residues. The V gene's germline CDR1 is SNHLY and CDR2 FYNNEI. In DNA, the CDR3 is TGTGCCAGCAGTGTCGGGTTGGCAGGGAAACAGCCCCAGCATTTT. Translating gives CASSVGLAGKQPQHF.

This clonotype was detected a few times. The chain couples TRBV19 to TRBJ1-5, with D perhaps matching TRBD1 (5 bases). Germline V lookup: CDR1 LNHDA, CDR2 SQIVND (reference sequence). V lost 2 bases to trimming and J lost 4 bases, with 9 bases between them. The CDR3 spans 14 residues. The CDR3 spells CASSIRGTNQPQHF. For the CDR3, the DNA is TGTGCCAGTAGTATACGGGGGACTAATCAGCCCCAGCATTTT.

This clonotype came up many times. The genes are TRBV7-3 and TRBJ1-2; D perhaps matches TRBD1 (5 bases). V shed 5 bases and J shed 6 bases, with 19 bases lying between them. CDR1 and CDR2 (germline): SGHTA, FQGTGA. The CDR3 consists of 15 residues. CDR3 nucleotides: TGTGCCAGCAGCCTTACCCCGGGGGTCAGCCATGGCTACACCTTC. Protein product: CASSLTPGVSHGYTF.

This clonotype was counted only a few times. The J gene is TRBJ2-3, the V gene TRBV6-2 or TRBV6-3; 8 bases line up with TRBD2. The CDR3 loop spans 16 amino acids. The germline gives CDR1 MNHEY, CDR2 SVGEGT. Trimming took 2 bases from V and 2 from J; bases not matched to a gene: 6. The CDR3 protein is CASSYGSLADTDTQYF. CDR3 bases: TGTGCCAGCAGTTACGGTTCACTAGCGGACACAGATACGCAGTATTTT.

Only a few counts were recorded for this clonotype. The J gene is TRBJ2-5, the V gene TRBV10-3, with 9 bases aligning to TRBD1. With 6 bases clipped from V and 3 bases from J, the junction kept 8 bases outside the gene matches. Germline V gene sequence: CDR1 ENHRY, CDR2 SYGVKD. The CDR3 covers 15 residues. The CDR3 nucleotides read TGTGCCATCAGAGACACGGACAGGGGAGAAGAGACCCAGTACTTC. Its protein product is CAIRDTDRGEETQYF.

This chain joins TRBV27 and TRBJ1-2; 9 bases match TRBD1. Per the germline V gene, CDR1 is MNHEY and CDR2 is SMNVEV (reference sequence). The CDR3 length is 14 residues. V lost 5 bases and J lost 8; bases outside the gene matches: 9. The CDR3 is CASSPGTGSGGYTF. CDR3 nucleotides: TGTGCCAGCAGTCCAGGGACAGGGAGCGGGGGCTACACCTTC.

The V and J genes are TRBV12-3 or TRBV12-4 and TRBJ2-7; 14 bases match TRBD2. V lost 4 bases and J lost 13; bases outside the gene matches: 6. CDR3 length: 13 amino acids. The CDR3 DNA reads TGTGCCAGCAGTTGGGGACTAGCGGGGGATTCTTACTTC. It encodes CASSWGLAGDSYF.

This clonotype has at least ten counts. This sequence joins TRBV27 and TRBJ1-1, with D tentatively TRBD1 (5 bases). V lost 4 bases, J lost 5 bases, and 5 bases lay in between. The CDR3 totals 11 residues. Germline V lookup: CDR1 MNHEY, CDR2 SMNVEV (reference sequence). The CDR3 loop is CASSWGTEAFF. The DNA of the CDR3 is TGTGCCAGCAGTTGGGGGACTGAAGCTTTCTTT.

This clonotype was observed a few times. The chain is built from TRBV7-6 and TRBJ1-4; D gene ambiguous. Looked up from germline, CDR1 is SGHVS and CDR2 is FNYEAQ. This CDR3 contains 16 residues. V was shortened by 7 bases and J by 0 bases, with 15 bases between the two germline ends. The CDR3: CASKGGGFATNEKLFF. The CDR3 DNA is TGTGCCAGCAAGGGAGGAGGCTTTGCAACTAATGAAAAACTGTTTTTT.

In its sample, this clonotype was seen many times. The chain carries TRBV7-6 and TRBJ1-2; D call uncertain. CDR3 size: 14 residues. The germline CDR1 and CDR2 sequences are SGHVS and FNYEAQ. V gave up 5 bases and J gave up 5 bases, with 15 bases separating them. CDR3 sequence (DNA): TGTGCCAGCAGCACCGGGATTGGGGAATATGGCTACACCTTC. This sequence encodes CASSTGIGEYGYTF.

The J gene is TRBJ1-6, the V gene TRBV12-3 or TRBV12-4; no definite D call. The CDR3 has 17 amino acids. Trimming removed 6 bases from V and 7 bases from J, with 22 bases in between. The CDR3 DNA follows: TGTGCCAGCAGCCTAGGAGGGATCGGTGGAGTGAATTCACCCCTCCACTTT. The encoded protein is CASSLGGIGGVNSPLHF.

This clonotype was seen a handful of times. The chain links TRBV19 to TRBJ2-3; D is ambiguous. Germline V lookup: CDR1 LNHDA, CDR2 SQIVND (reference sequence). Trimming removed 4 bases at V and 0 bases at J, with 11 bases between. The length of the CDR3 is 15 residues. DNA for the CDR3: TGTGCCAGTAGTAGCGGTTTTGGGAGCACAGATACGCAGTATTTT. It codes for CASSSGFGSTDTQYF.

The CDR3: CASSPPGGENYGYTF. The CDR3 DNA reads as TGCGCCAGCAGCCCCCCAGGAGGGGAGAACTATGGCTACACCTTC. The V and J genes are TRBV4-1 and TRBJ1-2; D might be TRBD1 (5 bases). Between the trimmed V and J ends, which lost 4 bases and 2 bases, there was a span of 14 bases. The CDR3 loop spans 15 amino acids. CDR1 and CDR2 (germline): MGHRA, YSYEKL.

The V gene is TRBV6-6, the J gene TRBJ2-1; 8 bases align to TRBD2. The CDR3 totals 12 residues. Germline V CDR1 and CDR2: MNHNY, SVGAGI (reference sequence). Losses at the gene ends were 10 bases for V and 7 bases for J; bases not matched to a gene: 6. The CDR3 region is CATKGGGNEQFF. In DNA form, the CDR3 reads TGTGCCACCAAGGGCGGGGGGAATGAGCAGTTCTTC.

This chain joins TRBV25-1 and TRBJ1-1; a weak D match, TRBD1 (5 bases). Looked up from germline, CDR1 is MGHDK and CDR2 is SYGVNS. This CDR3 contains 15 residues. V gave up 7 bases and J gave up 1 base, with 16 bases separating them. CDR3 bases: TGTGCCAGCACCCCCTGGGGGGGAGGGAACACTGAAGCTTTCTTT. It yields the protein CASTPWGGGNTEAFF.

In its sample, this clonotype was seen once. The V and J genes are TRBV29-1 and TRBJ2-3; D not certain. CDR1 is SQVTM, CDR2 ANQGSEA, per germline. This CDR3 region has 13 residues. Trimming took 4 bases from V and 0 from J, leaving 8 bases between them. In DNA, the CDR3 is TGCAGCGTTGTGGTAGGGAGCACAGATACGCAGTATTTT. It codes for CSVVVGSTDTQYF.

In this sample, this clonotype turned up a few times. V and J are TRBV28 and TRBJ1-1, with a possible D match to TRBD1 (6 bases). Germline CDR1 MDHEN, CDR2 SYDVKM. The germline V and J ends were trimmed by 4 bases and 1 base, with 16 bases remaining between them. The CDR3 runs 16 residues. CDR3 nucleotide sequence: TGTGCCAGCAGTTCGACAACAGGGAGGTGGAACACTGAAGCTTTCTTT. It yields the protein CASSSTTGRWNTEAFF.

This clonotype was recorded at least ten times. CDR3 nucleotides: TGTGCCAGCAGCGAGGGACTAGCGGCCCGCACAGATACGCAGTATTTT. Translated, it gives CASSEGLAARTDTQYF. The chain joins TRBV7-9 to TRBJ2-3; TRBD2 matches at 11 bases. With 5 bases clipped from V and 1 base from J, the junction kept 5 bases outside the gene matches. The germline CDR1 and CDR2 sequences are SEHNR and FQNEAQ (reference sequence). This CDR3 comprises 16 residues.

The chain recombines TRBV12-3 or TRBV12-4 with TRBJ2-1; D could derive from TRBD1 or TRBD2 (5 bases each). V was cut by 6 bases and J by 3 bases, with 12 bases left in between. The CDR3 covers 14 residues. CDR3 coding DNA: TGTGCCAGCAGCACGGGACGGTACTACAATGAGCAGTTCTTC. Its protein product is CASSTGRYYNEQFF.

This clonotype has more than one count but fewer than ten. For the CDR3, the DNA is TGTGCCAGCAGTTACTCGAACCGGAGGGAGACCCAGTACTTC. Translated, it gives CASSYSNRRETQYF. V is TRBV6-5 and J is TRBJ2-5, with D maybe TRBD2 (5 bases). CDR3 size: 14 residues. The V end was cut by 0 bases, the J end by 5 bases, with 10 bases between. CDR1 MNHEY and CDR2 SVGAGI come from the germline V gene.